These T cell receptor beta chains were read from a single sample in a study of long-term antiretroviral therapy in people with HIV. Here immunoSEQ multiplex PCR was the method, and the copy in TCRdb shows in-frame clones only, minus some. Of tens of thousands of clones listed, 87% were seen once; the top ten hold 8% to 9.5%. Sequences were derived from unsorted PBMCs, sampled 0.2 years before starting antiretroviral therapy. The receptors originated from a man between 18 and 29 years old with HIV. The CDR3 runs from the conserved cysteine through the conserved F or W. A D gene is named only where the DNA matches it firmly. Only some rows state a clone size, as once, few, many or a class for expanded clones.

>NA|NA|TRBJ2-7|TRBV2
CASGQSLYEQYF
TGTGCCAGCGGACAGTCTCTCTACGAGCAGTACTTC
>NA|NA|TRBJ2-7|TRBV30
CAWSIDGSGEQYF
TGCGCCTGGAGTATCGACGGGAGTGGCGAGCAGTACTTC
>TRBD1|NA|TRBJ2-1|TRBV13
CASSLDRGAYNEQFF
TGTGCCAGCAGCTTGGACAGGGGGGCATACAATGAGCAGTTCTTC
>NA|NA|TRBJ2-2|TRBV4-2
CASSQARASDTGELFF
TGTGCCAGCAGCCAAGCCCGGGCTTCGGACACCGGGGAGCTGTTTTTT
>NA|NA|TRBJ1-2|TRBV9
CASKGTEAGYTF
TGTGCCAGTAAAGGTACAGAGGCTGGCTACACCTTC
>NA|NA|TRBJ2-5|TRBV11-2
CASSSRRLETQYF
TGTGCCAGCAGCTCTAGGAGGCTAGAGACCCAGTACTTC
>TRBD2|NA|TRBJ2-3|TRBV7-3
CASSLLAGDDTQYF
TGTGCCAGCAGCTTACTAGCGGGAGATGACACGCAGTATTTT
>NA|NA|TRBJ2-2|TRBV10-3
CAIRNSYGELFF
TGTGCCATCAGAAATTCGTACGGGGAGCTGTTTTTT
>NA|NA|TRBJ1-4|TRBV7-8
CASSLWARSYEKLFF
TGTGCCAGCAGCTTATGGGCTCGGAGCTATGAAAAACTGTTTTTT
>NA|NA|TRBJ1-5|TRBV4-2
CASSQALVGQPQHF
TGTGCCAGCAGCCAAGCCCTGGTGGGTCAGCCCCAGCATTTT
>NA|NA|TRBJ1-1|TRBV19
CASSIGRAFVNTEAFF
TGTGCCAGTAGTATAGGCAGGGCTTTCGTGAACACTGAAGCTTTCTTT
>NA|once|TRBJ2-7|TRBV4-1
CASSLLVGLDFSYEQYF
TGCGCCAGCAGCCTCCTGGTGGGACTGGATTTTTCCTACGAGCAGTACTTC
>NA|NA|TRBJ1-1|TRBV9
CASSGARVGDTEAFF
TGTGCCAGCAGCGGGGCGCGTGTCGGGGACACTGAAGCTTTCTTT
>NA|NA|TRBJ2-3|TRBV2
CATVGMGDTQYF
TGTGCCACAGTAGGGATGGGGGATACGCAGTATTTT
>TRBD2|few|TRBJ2-5|TRBV2
CASSEMAGGQGQETQYF
TGTGCCAGCAGTGAAATGGCGGGGGGGCAAGGCCAAGAGACCCAGTACTTC
>TRBD1|NA|TRBJ1-1|TRBV7-8
CASSFSTGLNTEAFF
TGTGCCAGCAGCTTTTCGACAGGGCTAAACACTGAAGCTTTCTTT
>NA|NA|TRBJ1-2|TRBV5-1
CASSISPPNYGYTF
TGCGCCAGCAGCATAAGCCCGCCTAACTATGGCTACACCTTC
>NA|NA|TRBJ2-1|TRBV7-2
CASSLGQNNEQFF
TGTGCCAGCAGCTTAGGACAAAATAATGAGCAGTTCTTC
>TRBD1|NA|TRBJ2-3|TRBV6-1
CASKQGARTDTQYF
TGTGCCAGCAAACAGGGGGCGAGGACAGATACGCAGTATTTT
>NA|once|TRBJ2-1|TRBV11-1
CASSLVTGHEQFF
TGTGCCAGCAGCTTAGTTACAGGACACGAGCAGTTCTTC